Presented here are 27 T cell receptor beta chains from one specimen sequenced in a study of blood T cell repertoires in COVID-19. Here immunoSEQ multiplex PCR was the method, and the copy in TCRdb shows in-frame clones only, minus some. The sample gives under 200,000 clones, approximately 77% of which show up once; 15% to 20% is in the top ten. The sample comprised PBMCs or T cells enriched from blood (not recorded which). The receptors shown here come from a man between 60 and 75 years old who had recovered from COVID-19.

V is TRBV19 and J is TRBJ2-3; 9 bases match TRBD2. V shed 4 bases, J shed 4 bases, and the junction held 6 bases outside the gene matches. This CDR3 has 15 residues. Germline V CDR1 and CDR2: LNHDA, SQIVND (reference sequence). The DNA for the CDR3 is TGTGCCAGTAGTACACTAGCGGGCGGGGCAGATACGCAGTATTTT. Protein: CASSTLAGGADTQYF.

The chain links TRBV6-5 to TRBJ2-2; D possibly corresponds to TRBD1 (5 bases). The CDR3 loop spans 12 amino acids. Trimming shortened V by 7 bases and J by 8 bases, and 11 bases separated the two germline ends. Looked up from germline, CDR1 is MNHEY and CDR2 is SVGAGI. CDR3 protein: CASNRPGGELFF. The CDR3 bases are TGTGCCAGCAATAGGCCAGGGGGGGAGCTGTTTTTT.

The gene calls are TRBV19 and TRBJ2-7; D perhaps matches TRBD1 (6 bases). CDR3 length: 15 amino acids. CDR1 is LNHDA and CDR2 is SQIVND in the germline V gene (reference sequence). Trimming left V 3 bases short and J 2 bases short, with 14 bases between. The CDR3 DNA is TGTGCCAGTAGTATCTCCGGACAGCAGACCTACGAGCAGTACTTC. Its protein is CASSISGQQTYEQYF. The full variable domain, completed using reference TRBV19 and TRBJ2-7, is DGGITQSPKYLFRKEGQNVTLSCEQNLNHDAMYWYRQDPGQGLRLIYYSQIVNDFQKGDIAEGYSVSREKKESFPLTVTSAQKNPTAFYLCASSISGQQTYEQYFGPGTRLTVT.

The chain recombines TRBV7-2 with TRBJ1-6, with D perhaps TRBD1 (6 bases). In germline, CDR1 is SGHTA, CDR2 FQGNSA. CDR3 length equals 15 residues. Trimming cost V 3 bases and J 10 bases, with 16 bases left between them. The CDR3 loop reads CASSLSGGAGSPLHF. As DNA, the CDR3 is TGTGCCAGCAGCTTGAGCGGGGGCGCCGGGTCACCCCTCCACTTT.

The chain employs TRBV6-5 and TRBJ2-3; 7 bases match TRBD1. The CDR3 covers 13 residues. CDR1 and CDR2 (germline): MNHEY, SVGAGI. V shed 4 bases and J 7 bases; nucleotides not matched to a gene: 5. The CDR3 loop is CASSSGQANTQYF. In DNA form, the CDR3 reads TGTGCCAGCAGTTCCGGACAGGCAAATACGCAGTATTTT.

The chain carries TRBV14 and TRBJ1-1, with a weak D call TRBD1 (6 bases). The CDR3 contains 13 residues. Trimming removed 2 bases at V and 5 bases at J, with 9 bases between. CDR1 and CDR2 from the germline V gene are SGHDN and FVKESK. DNA for the CDR3: TGTGCCAGCAGCCAACAGGGGTGGACTGAAGCTTTCTTT. Encoded protein: CASSQQGWTEAFF.

This sequence joins TRBV2 and TRBJ2-1; 8 bases fit TRBD2. The CDR3 runs 16 residues. Trimming cost V 2 bases and J 2 bases; bases outside gene matches: 5. Germline V gives CDR1 SNHLY, CDR2 FYNNEI. The CDR3 DNA sequence: TGTGCCAGCAGTGAAAAACTAGCGGAAGCCTACAATGAGCAGTTCTTC. Translating it yields CASSEKLAEAYNEQFF.

J is TRBJ2-2 and V is TRBV12-5; TRBD2 agrees at 8 bases. V was pared by 7 bases and J by 3 bases, with 7 bases of the junction left unmatched. The CDR3 contains 15 residues. Germline lookup yields CDR1 LGHNT and CDR2 FRNRAP. CDR3 nucleotides: TGTGCTAGTGCCCTAGCGGGCACGGACACCGGGGAGCTGTTTTTT. Protein product: CASALAGTDTGELFF.

V is TRBV5-1 and J is TRBJ2-3; 9 bases map to TRBD1. V lost 2 bases to trimming and J lost 3 bases; unmatched junction nucleotides: 4. This CDR3 is built from 15 residues. Germline-derived CDR1 and CDR2 are SGHRS and YFSETQ. The CDR3 DNA reads as TGCGCCAGCAGCTTTACGACAGGGGGGACAGATACGCAGTATTTT. Protein product: CASSFTTGGTDTQYF.

This chain joins TRBV7-6 and TRBJ2-1; D gene uncertain. Deletions cut 5 bases from V and 9 bases from J, with 20 bases between. Germline CDR1 reads SGHVS; CDR2 reads FNYEAQ. This CDR3 comprises 15 residues. The CDR3 is CASSQSPTRQAEQFF. CDR3 DNA sequence: TGTGCCAGCAGCCAAAGTCCGACCCGGCAGGCTGAGCAGTTCTTC.

The chain employs TRBV7-2 and TRBJ1-1; D is undetermined. The CDR3 spans 13 residues. V lost 4 bases and J 11 bases, leaving 17 bases between the germline ends. Germline V gene data show CDR1 as SGHTA and CDR2 as FQGNSA. CDR3 nucleotide sequence: TGTGCCAGCAGCTCTAGTTCCCGGGAGAGGGCTTTCTTT. As protein: CASSSSSRERAFF.

In DNA form, the CDR3 reads TGTGCCACCAGCACAGGAGGACAGGGGGCTCATGAGACCCAGTACTTC. Translating gives CATSTGGQGAHETQYF. The chain employs TRBV15 and TRBJ2-5; TRBD1 agrees at 11 bases. Unmatched junction bases numbered 9, after V lost 4 bases and J lost 5 bases. CDR1 LNHNV and CDR2 YYDKDF come from the germline V gene (reference sequence). CDR3 length: 16 residues.

V usage is TRBV6-1 and J usage is TRBJ1-2; TRBD1 is a possible D gene (6 bases). Trimming removed 2 bases from V and 8 bases from J, with 12 bases in between. Germline lookup yields CDR1 MNHNS and CDR2 SASEGT. The CDR3 has 13 amino acids. The CDR3: CASSEWVQGGYTF. The CDR3 bases are TGTGCCAGCAGTGAATGGGTTCAGGGGGGCTACACCTTC.

V is TRBV6-1 and J is TRBJ1-1, with D uncertain. Germline V lookup: CDR1 MNHNS, CDR2 SASEGT. Trimming removed 1 base from V and 4 bases from J, with 16 bases in between. The CDR3 length is 16 residues. The CDR3 here is CASSEGRRALGTEAFF. The DNA for the CDR3 is TGTGCCAGCAGTGAAGGGAGGAGGGCGCTGGGCACTGAAGCTTTCTTT.

The chain joins TRBV7-3 to TRBJ1-1, with TRBD1 as a possible D gene (5 bases). V shed 6 bases and J shed 1 base, with 9 bases lying between them. The CDR3 totals 13 residues. CDR1 is SGHTA, CDR2 FQGTGA, per germline. CDR3 loop: CASREGENTEAFF. CDR3 nucleotides: TGTGCCAGCAGAGAAGGGGAGAACACTGAAGCTTTCTTT.

This clone was found a few times. The chain combines TRBV2 with TRBJ1-2, with 7 bases lining up with TRBD1. Per germline, CDR1 SNHLY and CDR2 FYNNEI. The CDR3 is made up of 16 amino acids. V gave up 6 bases and J gave up 3 bases; unmatched junction bases: 13. The CDR3 nucleotides read TGTGCCAGCAGGTCCCCTCAACTTGACAGGGACTATGGCTACACCTTC. It specifies CASRSPQLDRDYGYTF.

The chain employs TRBV30 and TRBJ2-2, with D perhaps matching TRBD1 (6 bases). This CDR3 comprises 15 residues. Trimming took 0 bases from V and 6 from J, leaving 14 bases between them. Germline V gene data show CDR1 as GTSNPN and CDR2 as SVGIG (reference sequence). The CDR3 nucleotides are TGTGCCTGGAGTGTTTTTACAGGGTACCCCGGGGAGCTGTTTTTT. Translation: CAWSVFTGYPGELFF.

V is TRBV28 and J is TRBJ2-1; D is ambiguous. Germline V gene data show CDR1 as MDHEN and CDR2 as SYDVKM. Trimming stripped 6 bases from V and 4 bases from J, with 7 bases between. The length of the CDR3 is 12 residues. The CDR3 loop reads CASRAVYNEQFF. The DNA for the CDR3 is TGTGCCAGCAGGGCAGTGTACAATGAGCAGTTCTTC.

The chain has TRBV9 and TRBJ2-1, with D maybe TRBD2 (6 bases). The CDR3 runs to 15 residues. Germline V lookup: CDR1 SGDLS, CDR2 YYNGEE. The V gene lost 0 bases and the J gene lost 6 bases, with 13 bases spanning the gap. CDR3 sequence (DNA): TGTGCCAGCAGCGTAGCGGGAGCTCCGGGCAATGAGCAGTTCTTC. This sequence encodes CASSVAGAPGNEQFF. The entire variable domain, with the rest obtained from reference TRBV9 and TRBJ2-1, is as follows: DSGVTQTPKHLITATGQRVTLRCSPRSGDLSVYWYQQSLDQGLQFLIQYYNGEERAKGNILERFSAQQFPDLHSELNLSSLELGDSALYFCASSVAGAPGNEQFFGPGTRLTVL.

The chain is built from TRBV27 and TRBJ2-7, with D possibly TRBD2 on 5 matching bases. Trimming took off 5 bases at V and 3 bases at J, with 11 bases between the two ends. CDR3 length equals 13 residues. Germline CDR1 reads MNHEY; CDR2 reads SMNVEV (reference sequence). CDR3 nucleotides: TGTGCCAGCAGTCAAGCCCGGGACTACGAGCAGTACTTC. This translates into CASSQARDYEQYF.

The chain links TRBV19 to TRBJ2-5, with 7 nucleotides matching TRBD2. Looked up from germline, CDR1 is LNHDA and CDR2 is SQIVND (reference sequence). CDR3 length: 16 amino acids. The junction had 9 bases not matched to a gene; V was cut back by 0 bases and J by 5 bases. The CDR3 region is CASSIDLGGGGETQYF. CDR3 coding DNA: TGTGCCAGTAGTATAGATCTAGGCGGCGGGGGTGAGACCCAGTACTTC.

CDR3 residues: CASRDGLAGGPQETQYF. As DNA, the CDR3 is TGTGCCAGCAGGGACGGACTAGCGGGGGGACCCCAAGAGACCCAGTACTTC. This chain uses TRBV2 with TRBJ2-5, with 14 bases lining up with TRBD2. This CDR3 spans 17 amino acids. V was pared by 6 bases and J by 1 base, with 7 bases of the junction left unmatched. CDR1 SNHLY and CDR2 FYNNEI come from the germline V gene.

The chain uses TRBV4-2 and TRBJ2-5, with 11 bases matching TRBD2. The CDR3 runs to 16 residues. V shed 1 base, J shed 4 bases, and the junction held 5 bases outside the gene matches. The germline V gene has CDR1 LGHNA and CDR2 YNFKEQ. CDR3 sequence (DNA): TGTGCCAGCAGCCAAGGGGATAGCGGGAGGGGAGAGACCCAGTACTTC. Translation: CASSQGDSGRGETQYF.

The V call is TRBV6-5, the J call TRBJ2-3; 7 bases map to TRBD1. The CDR3 runs to 13 residues. Trimming at V came to 6 bases and at J to 3 bases, leaving 3 bases not matched to a gene. CDR1 is MNHEY, CDR2 SVGAGI, per germline. The CDR3 DNA sequence: TGTGCCAGCAGAGGGACAGTGACAGATACGCAGTATTTT. Translation: CASRGTVTDTQYF.

This rearrangement joins TRBV9 to TRBJ2-3; perhaps TRBD2 as D (5 bases). This CDR3 is 17 amino acids long. CDR1 and CDR2 (germline): SGDLS, YYNGEE. Deletions cut 2 bases from V and 2 bases from J, with 18 bases between. The CDR3 region has the DNA TGTGCCAGCAGCGTGAGACCTTTAGCGTTGGACACAGATACGCAGTATTTT. Translated, it gives CASSVRPLALDTDTQYF.

About this clone itself: A read error may account for a junction end that differs from germline. The chain employs TRBV7-7 and TRBJ2-1, with TRBD1 matching over 7 bases. Per germline, CDR1 SSHAT and CDR2 FNYEAQ (reference sequence). The CDR3 spans 15 residues. The CDR3 region is CASSLGDSPVSEQFF. CDR3 sequence (DNA): TGTGCTAGCAGCTTAGGGGACAGCCCTGTGAGTGAGCAGTTCTTC.

This chain joins TRBV12-3 or TRBV12-4 and TRBJ1-3, with a possible D match to TRBD1 (6 bases). Trimming removed 5 bases at V and 11 bases at J, with 13 bases between. CDR3 size: 12 residues. The CDR3 here is CASSPLRGSIYF. In nucleotides, the CDR3 is TGTGCCAGCAGTCCACTCAGGGGCTCCATATATTTT.